This T cell receptor (beta chain) derives from a study of human T cells and chemical hapten exposure listed by TCRdb under 2021. Regarding the research as a whole: For sensitization, 2% DPC in acetone was applied to a 2 cm by 2 cm area of upper inner arm skin. Patch testing was done on the upper back using Finn chambers containing 0.01% DPC, and results were scored after 6 days according to International Contact Dermatitis Research Group standards. Most of the patients in the cohort were female, and the cohort covered alopecia areata with under or over 50% scalp involvement, alopecia totalis and alopecia universalis. Libraries were pooled for sequencing, and per-sample TCR yields varied mainly because of small differences in library volumes within the pool. Blood samples were taken from patients before sensitization (week 0) and then at 2, 6 and about 24 weeks after DPC sensitization. Under 30 alopecia patients gave blood for TCR sequencing at one to four time points (pre-sensitization, 2, 6 and 24 weeks). Throughout the study period of around 24 weeks, patients also received therapeutic DPC doses to the scalp every week. In alopecia patients, the study followed how the peripheral blood TCR repertoire changed in vivo over primary and secondary sensitization to diphenylcyclopropenone (DPC), a hapten. Overall study outcomes, separate from this receptor: Patch test score was positively correlated with the number of PT1 expanded TCRs, with significance at thresholds 8, 16 and 32 but not at 4. Compared with pre-sensitization or healthy control sets, expanded TCRs formed significantly more large CDR3 similarity clusters, which is consistent with antigen-driven responses. Alopecia, a presumed autoimmune disease, was present in all patients, so the immune response of the patients might differ from that of healthy individuals. DPC sensitization did not change how many TCRs were above 1 in 1000 frequency, and no evidence was found of alterations in global repertoire structure. After repeated subsampling, changes were observed in the strength of the expansion versus patch-test correlation and in the threshold at which the correlation became significant.

Sample time point, as interpreted from the label and publication: pre-sensitization, week 0. Sample treatment or condition, as interpreted from the label and publication: therapeutic diphenylcyclopropenone sensitization with weekly scalp DPC. Blood at each patch-test visit was drawn before the patch test was applied. Patients were considered eligible if aged 18 to 70, diagnosed with alopecia and deemed suitable for DPC therapy, and patients were excluded if pregnant. Unfractionated whole blood was collected in Tempus Blood RNA tubes, and total RNA was extracted from that blood. The CDR3 spans 15 residues, from the cysteine through the phenylalanine. Only the CDR3 part of the read is kept: 45 bases, read in frame from the first base. Here V drops 5 bases and J drops 4 bases, and the junction holds 8 bases not matched to any gene. As encoded in the germline V gene (reference sequence), CDR1 is LNHNV while CDR2 is YYDKDF.

A note on this clonotype: There is no known antigen for this receptor. The record has no base qualities; no much larger clone is one base away.

Library generation was performed with RACE. Sequencing took place on a NextSeq 500. During library preparation, unique molecular identifiers were attached to individual cDNA molecules so that TCRs could be counted quantitatively and reproducibly. From each blood RNA sample, both TCR alpha and TCR beta chains were sequenced. The authors' pipeline ran thus. Samples had a median of around 92,000 TCRs, with a range from roughly 20,000 to 690,600. The Decombinator software suite was used to annotate V, J and CDR3 in the TCR reads. For PS versus PT1 abundance plots, all samples were subsampled to the same number of TCRs (28,000). TCRs were defined as expanded if absent before sensitization and observed at least eight times at the 2-week time point. TCRdb itself trimmed the public reads at Q25 with fastp, ran MiXCR and retained productive beta chains. CDR3 protein duplicates are merged, each entry listing the most common genes and DNA. What appears here as the V and J calls and clone size reflects TCRdb's work, not the paper's. The sample table lists 300,000 to 400,000 distinct CDR3 sequences, approximately 5% of them with a count of one. The biggest ten clones account for 2.6% of the sample.

This clonotype was sampled from a woman aged 45-65 years with alopecia areata. Some clones in this sample may be carry-over from other donors' samples. Specimen: whole blood, collected in connection with sensitization to the hapten diphenylcyclopropenone (DPC). The chain couples TRBV15 to TRBJ2-3; TRBD2 matches 8 bases in the middle. The CDR3 is CATSPQAGDADTQYF. The nucleotides are TGTGCCACCAGCCCCCAAGCGGGAGACGCAGATACGCAGTATTTT.